Listed below are T cell receptor beta chains from one sample, sequenced in a study of radiation and T cells in renal cell carcinoma. Produced via immunoSEQ multiplex PCR; TCRdb's table is partial and in-frame only. The sample has 60,000 to 80,000 clones, about 81% seen once. The sequencing here drew on blood, taken from a patient whose treatment included radiotherapy and nephrectomy. The receptors shown here come from a man between 60 and 75 years old with renal cell carcinoma. CDR3s include the opening cysteine and the closing phenylalanine or tryptophan. A D gene is named only where the DNA matches it firmly. Size values are once, few and many counts, or a class for expanded clones, and some rows have none.

cdr3_nt | cdr3_aa | clone_size | j_call | v_call | d_call
TGCGCCAGCAGCTTGGAGGGATCTTATAGCAATCAGCCCCAGCATTTT | CASSLEGSYSNQPQHF | NA | TRBJ1-5 | TRBV5-1 | NA
TGCGCCAGCAGTGATAGGTCTACGGAGACCCAGTACTTC | CASSDRSTETQYF | NA | TRBJ2-5 | TRBV10-1 | NA
TGTGCCAGCAGCGTATTTGACAGCATATCCTACGAGCAGTACTTC | CASSVFDSISYEQYF | NA | TRBJ2-7 | TRBV9 | NA
TGTGCCAGCAGTTTGAACTACGAGCAGTACTTC | CASSLNYEQYF | once | TRBJ2-7 | TRBV2 | NA
TGTGCCAGCATTATGGGACAGGGGAGGGAGACCCAGTACTTC | CASIMGQGRETQYF | NA | TRBJ2-5 | TRBV6-6 | TRBD1
TGTGCCAGCAGTTTGGGTGAGACCCAGTACTTC | CASSLGETQYF | NA | TRBJ2-5 | TRBV27 | NA
TGTGCCAGCAGCCCGAATTCGGGAAGAGCCTACAATGAGCAGTTCTTC | CASSPNSGRAYNEQFF | NA | TRBJ2-1 | TRBV7-9 | NA
TGTGCCAGCAGTTTAGCGGGGTTCAATCCCTACGAGCAGTACTTC | CASSLAGFNPYEQYF | NA | TRBJ2-7 | TRBV28 | NA
TGTGCCAGCAGTTTATGGTCCGGGGCCAACGTCCTGACTTTC | CASSLWSGANVLTF | NA | TRBJ2-6 | TRBV27 | NA
TGTGCCAGCTTAGAGGGCGGAGGGGGCAATGAGCAGTTCTTC | CASLEGGGGNEQFF | NA | TRBJ2-1 | TRBV7-2 | NA
TGTGCCAGTACCCGGGACAGGGGAAACCCCGGGGAGCTGTTTTTT | CASTRDRGNPGELFF | NA | TRBJ2-2 | TRBV19 | TRBD1
TGTGCCAGCAGCCAAGTAACCTACCAAGAGACCCAGTACTTC | CASSQVTYQETQYF | NA | TRBJ2-5 | TRBV4-2 | NA
TGTGCCAGCAGCCCCATCGGTGAGACCCAGTACTTC | CASSPIGETQYF | NA | TRBJ2-5 | TRBV5-6 | NA
TGCGCCAGCAATCCAGACAGGTCCACTGAAGCTTTCTTT | CASNPDRSTEAFF | NA | TRBJ1-1 | TRBV10-1 | NA
TGTGCCAGCAGGCGGACTAGCGGGAGTCTGTACGAGCAGTACTTC | CASRRTSGSLYEQYF | once | TRBJ2-7 | TRBV28 | TRBD2
TGTGCCAGCAGCGCTGGGACAGTGAATGAAAAACTGTTTTTT | CASSAGTVNEKLFF | NA | TRBJ1-4 | TRBV25-1 | TRBD1